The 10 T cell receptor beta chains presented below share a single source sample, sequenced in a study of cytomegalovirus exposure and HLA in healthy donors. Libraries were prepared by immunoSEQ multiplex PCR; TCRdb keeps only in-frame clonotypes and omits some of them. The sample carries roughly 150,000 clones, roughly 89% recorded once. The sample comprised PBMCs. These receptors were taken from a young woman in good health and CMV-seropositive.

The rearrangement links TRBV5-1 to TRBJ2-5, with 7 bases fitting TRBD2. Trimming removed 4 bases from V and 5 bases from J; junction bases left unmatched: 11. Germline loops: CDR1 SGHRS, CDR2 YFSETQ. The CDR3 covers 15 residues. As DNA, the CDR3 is TGCGCCAGCAGCCCTGGGGCGGGAGCGTGGGAGACCCAGTACTTC. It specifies CASSPGAGAWETQYF. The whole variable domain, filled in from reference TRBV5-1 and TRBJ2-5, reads KAGVTQTPRYLIKTRGQQVTLSCSPISGHRSVSWYQQTPGQGLQFLFEYFSETQRNKGNFPGRFSGRQFSNSRSEMNVSTLELGDSALYLCASSPGAGAWETQYFGPGTRLLVL.

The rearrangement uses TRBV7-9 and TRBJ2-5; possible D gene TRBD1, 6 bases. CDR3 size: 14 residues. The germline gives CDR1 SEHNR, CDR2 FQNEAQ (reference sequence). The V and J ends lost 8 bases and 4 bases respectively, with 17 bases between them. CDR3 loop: CASRSTGQGETQYF. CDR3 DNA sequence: TGTGCCAGCCGTTCTACAGGGCAGGGAGAGACCCAGTACTTC.

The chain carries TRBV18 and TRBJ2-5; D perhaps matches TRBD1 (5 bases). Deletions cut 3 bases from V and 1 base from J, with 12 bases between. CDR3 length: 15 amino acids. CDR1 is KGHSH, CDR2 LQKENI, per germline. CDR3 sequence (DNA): TGTGCCAGCTCACCGGGGATAGGGGCCCAAGAGACCCAGTACTTC. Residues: CASSPGIGAQETQYF.

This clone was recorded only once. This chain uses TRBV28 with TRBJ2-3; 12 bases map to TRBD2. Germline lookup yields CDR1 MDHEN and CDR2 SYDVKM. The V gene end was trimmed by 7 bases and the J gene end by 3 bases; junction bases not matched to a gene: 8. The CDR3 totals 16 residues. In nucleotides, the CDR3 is TGTGCCAGCATGCTAGCGGGAGGGCCGGGTACAGATACGCAGTATTTT. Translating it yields CASMLAGGPGTDTQYF.

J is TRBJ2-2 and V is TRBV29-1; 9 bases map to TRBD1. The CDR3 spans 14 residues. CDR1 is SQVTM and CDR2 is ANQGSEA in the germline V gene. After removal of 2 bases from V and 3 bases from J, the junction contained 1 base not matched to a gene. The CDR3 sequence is CSVETGGYTGELFF. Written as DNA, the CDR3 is TGCAGCGTTGAAACAGGGGGCTACACCGGGGAGCTGTTTTTT.

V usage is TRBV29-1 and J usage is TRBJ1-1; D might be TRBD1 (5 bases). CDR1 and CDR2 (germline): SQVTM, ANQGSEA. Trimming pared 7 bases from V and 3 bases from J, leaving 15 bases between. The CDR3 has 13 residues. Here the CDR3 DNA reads TGCAGCGGGGGGGGGTCTTCCGACACTGAAGCTTTCTTT. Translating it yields CSGGGSSDTEAFF.

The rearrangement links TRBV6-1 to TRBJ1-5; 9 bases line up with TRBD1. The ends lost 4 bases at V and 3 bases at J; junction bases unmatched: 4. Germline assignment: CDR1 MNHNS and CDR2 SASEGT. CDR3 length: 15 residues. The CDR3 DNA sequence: TGTGCCAGCAGTGGGGGGACAGGGCTCAATCAGCCCCAGCATTTT. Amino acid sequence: CASSGGTGLNQPQHF.

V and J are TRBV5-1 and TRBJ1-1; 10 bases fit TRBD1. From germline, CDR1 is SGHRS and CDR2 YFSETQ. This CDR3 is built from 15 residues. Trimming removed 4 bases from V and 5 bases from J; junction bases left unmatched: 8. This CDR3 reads CASSVTGGASTEAFF. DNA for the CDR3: TGCGCCAGCAGCGTGACAGGGGGCGCGAGTACTGAAGCTTTCTTT.

The CDR3 sequence: CASSQARTGNYEQYF. CDR3 DNA: TGCGCCAGCAGCCAAGCCCGGACGGGAAACTACGAGCAGTACTTC. The V call is TRBV4-3, the J call TRBJ2-7; perhaps TRBD2 as D (5 bases). The V and J ends lost 1 base and 3 bases respectively, with 13 bases between them. Germline V gene sequence: CDR1 LGHNA, CDR2 YSLEER. This CDR3 has 15 residues.

The CDR3 DNA follows: TGTGCCAGCAGTTTATCGGGAGGGCAAGAGACCCAGTACTTC. Its translation: CASSLSGGQETQYF. This chain connects TRBV27 to TRBJ2-5, with 7 bases fitting TRBD2. Germline trimming cut 0 bases from V and 2 bases from J; bases unmatched to any gene: 0. Germline CDR1 and CDR2: MNHEY and SMNVEV (reference sequence). This CDR3 spans 14 amino acids.